The entry that follows covers one T cell receptor beta chain sequence. Its antigen is unknown. Listed TCR primers and previously described methods were used for bulk TCR libraries. TCRdb analysed the PCR reads with MiXCR anew, one entry per CDR3 protein. The sample lists a few hundred thousand distinct CDR3 sequences, about 25% seen once, with under 0.8% in the top ten. The sample originates from a study of molecular identifiers for immune sequencing clone quantification. In the sort, naive CD8 T cells were defined as CD8+CD4-CCR7+CD45RA+. The germline V gene has CDR1 MNHEY and CDR2 SVGAGI. V lost 7 bases to trimming and J lost 2 bases, with 11 bases between them. This CDR3 is 13 amino acids long. General study findings and limits: Highly expanded clone sizes could be underestimated by identical TCR molecules that share a barcode.

The TCR originated in a human donor in good health. Some libraries in this study had Jurkat cell RNA spiked in. The chain joins TRBV6-5 to TRBJ1-2; D is undetermined. The sequencing sample was made of naive CD8+ T cells from blood, with Jurkat cell RNA spiked in. Subset specified: FACS-sorted CD8+CD4-CCR7+CD45RA+ naive T cells. CDR3 region: CASTIGLNYGYTF. In nucleotides, the CDR3 is TGTGCCAGCACTATAGGACTGAACTATGGCTACACCTTC.